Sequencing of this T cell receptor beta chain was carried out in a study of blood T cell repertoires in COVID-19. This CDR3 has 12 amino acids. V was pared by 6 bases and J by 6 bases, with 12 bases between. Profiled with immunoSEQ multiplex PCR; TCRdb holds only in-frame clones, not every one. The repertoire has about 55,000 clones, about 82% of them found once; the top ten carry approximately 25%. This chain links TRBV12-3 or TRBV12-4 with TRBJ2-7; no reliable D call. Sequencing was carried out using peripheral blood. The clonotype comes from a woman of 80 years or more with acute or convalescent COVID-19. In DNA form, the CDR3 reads TGTGCCAGCAGCTACCCCGGTCTCGAGCAGTACTTC. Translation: CASSYPGLEQYF.